This T cell receptor (beta chain) comes out of a study of T cell repertoires in cytomegalovirus infection. Study-wide findings and caveats: Dominating the ex vivo response were TCR beta clonotypes that were CMV-specific and HLA-C-restricted.

MiXCR was run by TCRdb on the reads, yielding one entry per CDR3 protein. In the table there are approximately 990,000 distinct CDR3 sequences, approximately 33% of which are singletons. With respect to this clonotype: Its target is not known.

Trimming left V 4 bases short and J 7 bases short, with 14 bases between. Germline assignment: CDR1 MDHEN and CDR2 SYDVKM. The CDR3 runs 15 residues. This TCR derives from a human donor in good health (CMV status not recorded). Some clones in this sample may be carry-over from other donors' samples. The sequencing used cultured CD8+ T cells from PBMCs, collected from culture after CMV antigen stimulation. The rearrangement joins TRBV28 to TRBJ1-6; D possibly corresponds to TRBD1 (5 bases). CDR3 loop: CASSSSGGGNSPLHF. The CDR3 nucleotides are TGTGCCAGCAGTTCCTCGGGGGGAGGGAATTCACCCCTCCACTTT.